This T cell receptor (beta chain) came from a study of response to subunit inactivated influenza vaccine. V was cut by 4 bases and J by 8 bases, with 11 bases left in between. The CDR3 loop spans 11 amino acids. The V gene's germline CDR1 is GTSNPN and CDR2 SVGIG (reference sequence). TCRdb re-called the RT-PCR reads through MiXCR, storing one row per CDR3 protein. The sample consists of around 760,000 distinct CDR3 sequences, roughly 14% of them appearing once. The chain employs TRBV30 and TRBJ1-2, with a possible D match to TRBD1 (5 bases). This receptor was identified in a man aged 45-60 years who received an inactivated influenza vaccine. Material: PBMCs from blood, obtained around 14 days before vaccination. The chain's CDR3 is CAWIAREGYTF. CDR3 nucleotides: TGTGCCTGGATAGCCAGGGAGGGCTACACCTTC.